Listed below are T cell receptor beta chains from one sample, sequenced in a study of blood T cell repertoires in COVID-19. Clones were read by immunoSEQ multiplex PCR, and TCRdb kept only the in-frame ones, dropping some. The sample shows tens of thousands of clones, roughly 84% of them seen only once. The specimen sequenced was peripheral blood. The receptors derive from a man younger than 40 with COVID-19, enrolled during active disease. Each CDR3 is given with its conserved first and last residue. A D gene is named only where the DNA matches it firmly. The size field is filled for only some rows; it gives once, few, many or a size class.

j_call: TRBJ1-6; clone_size: NA; v_call: TRBV19; d_call: TRBD1; cdr3_nt: TGTGCCAGTACCACTCGGCGACAGGGGGATAATTCACCCCTCCACTTT; cdr3_aa: CASTTRRQGDNSPLHF
j_call: TRBJ2-7; clone_size: NA; v_call: TRBV7-2; d_call: TRBD2; cdr3_nt: TGTGCCAGCAGCTCCACTAGCGGGAGAAGCGAGCAGTACTTC; cdr3_aa: CASSSTSGRSEQYF
j_call: TRBJ2-3; clone_size: once; v_call: TRBV11-2; d_call: NA; cdr3_nt: TGTGCCAGCAGCTCCTCTCCGCGGGATTCGGATACGCAGTATTTT; cdr3_aa: CASSSSPRDSDTQYF
j_call: TRBJ2-1; clone_size: NA; v_call: TRBV9; d_call: TRBD2; cdr3_nt: TGTGCCAGCAGCGTAGCGGCGGGAGTGGACAATGAGCAGTTCTTC; cdr3_aa: CASSVAAGVDNEQFF
j_call: TRBJ2-7; clone_size: NA; v_call: TRBV9; d_call: NA; cdr3_nt: TGTGCCAGCAGCGTAGGACCGGGCTCCTACGAGCAGTACTTC; cdr3_aa: CASSVGPGSYEQYF
j_call: TRBJ2-3; clone_size: NA; v_call: TRBV28; d_call: NA; cdr3_nt: TGTGCCAGCAGTTTATCCATTGTGGCGGGACTTTCCACAGATACGCAGTATTTT; cdr3_aa: CASSLSIVAGLSTDTQYF
j_call: TRBJ2-7; clone_size: NA; v_call: TRBV3-1/TRBV3-2; d_call: NA; cdr3_nt: TGTGCCAGCAGCGGGAGACAGGCGAACGAGCAGTACTTC; cdr3_aa: CASSGRQANEQYF
j_call: TRBJ1-1; clone_size: NA; v_call: TRBV7-9; d_call: TRBD1; cdr3_nt: TGTGCCAGCAGCCCGCACAGGGGGCGCCAAGCTTTCTTT; cdr3_aa: CASSPHRGRQAFF
j_call: TRBJ1-3; clone_size: few; v_call: TRBV4-2; d_call: NA; cdr3_nt: TGTGCCAGCAGCCAAGATCCGGGACAAAAGTCTAATGGAAACACCATATATTTT; cdr3_aa: CASSQDPGQKSNGNTIYF
j_call: TRBJ2-1; clone_size: NA; v_call: TRBV27; d_call: TRBD2; cdr3_nt: TGTGCCAGCAGTCCGTGGACTAGCTTTCCGTCCAATGAGCAGTTCTTC; cdr3_aa: CASSPWTSFPSNEQFF
j_call: TRBJ1-2; clone_size: NA; v_call: TRBV28; d_call: NA; cdr3_nt: TGTGCCAGCAGTTTTAACCGAGGAGGCTACACCTTC; cdr3_aa: CASSFNRGGYTF
j_call: TRBJ1-3; clone_size: NA; v_call: TRBV19; d_call: TRBD1; cdr3_nt: TGTGCCAGTAGTATTGGTACAGGGGCTGGAAACACCATATATTTT; cdr3_aa: CASSIGTGAGNTIYF
j_call: TRBJ1-2; clone_size: NA; v_call: TRBV7-9; d_call: TRBD1; cdr3_nt: TGTGCCAGCAGCCGAGGACAGGGGGAAGGCTACACCTTC; cdr3_aa: CASSRGQGEGYTF
j_call: TRBJ1-6; clone_size: NA; v_call: TRBV18; d_call: TRBD1; cdr3_nt: TGTGCCAGCTCACTCCGACAGGGAAATTCACCCCTCCACTTT; cdr3_aa: CASSLRQGNSPLHF
j_call: TRBJ2-5; clone_size: NA; v_call: TRBV6-1; d_call: NA; cdr3_nt: TGTGCCAGCAGTGACCAGGGTTTATTGGAGACCCAGTACTTC; cdr3_aa: CASSDQGLLETQYF
j_call: TRBJ2-3; clone_size: NA; v_call: TRBV5-1; d_call: NA; cdr3_nt: TGCGCCAGCAGCGGACAGATCACAGATACGCAGTATTTT; cdr3_aa: CASSGQITDTQYF
j_call: TRBJ2-4; clone_size: NA; v_call: TRBV5-5; d_call: TRBD2; cdr3_nt: TGTGCCAGCAGCCTATGGAATGGGGGGGACATTCAGTACTTC; cdr3_aa: CASSLWNGGDIQYF
j_call: TRBJ1-1; clone_size: NA; v_call: TRBV5-1; d_call: TRBD1; cdr3_nt: TGCGCCAGCAGCCCGGACAGGGGGCATATCACTGAAGCTTTCTTT; cdr3_aa: CASSPDRGHITEAFF
j_call: TRBJ2-5; clone_size: NA; v_call: TRBV30; d_call: NA; cdr3_nt: TGTGCCTGTAGCTCCTCAAAGACCCAGTACTTC; cdr3_aa: CACSSSKTQYF
j_call: TRBJ1-4; clone_size: NA; v_call: TRBV7-6; d_call: NA; cdr3_nt: TGTGCCAGCAGCTTTGCTCTCGACAGGCTTAATGAAAAACTGTTTTTT; cdr3_aa: CASSFALDRLNEKLFF
j_call: TRBJ2-2; clone_size: NA; v_call: TRBV24-1; d_call: TRBD2; cdr3_nt: TGTGCCACCTCTGTAGCGGGAGGTTACTCTGGGGAGCTGTTTTTT; cdr3_aa: CATSVAGGYSGELFF
j_call: TRBJ2-7; clone_size: NA; v_call: TRBV7-2; d_call: NA; cdr3_nt: TGTGCCAGCAGCTTAGGGGACTTGAGCTCCTACGAGCAGTACTTC; cdr3_aa: CASSLGDLSSYEQYF
j_call: TRBJ2-7; clone_size: once; v_call: TRBV2; d_call: NA; cdr3_nt: TGTGCCAGCAGTGGGAGGGAATCTTACCGGGACGAGCAGTACTTC; cdr3_aa: CASSGRESYRDEQYF
j_call: TRBJ2-2; clone_size: NA; v_call: TRBV6-5; d_call: TRBD1; cdr3_nt: TGTGCCAGCAGGCGAGGGACAGGGGACACCGGGGAGCTGTTTTTT; cdr3_aa: CASRRGTGDTGELFF
j_call: TRBJ2-5; clone_size: few; v_call: TRBV30; d_call: TRBD1; cdr3_nt: TGTGCCTGGAGGATGACAGGGCGAGGAGAGACCCAGTACTTC; cdr3_aa: CAWRMTGRGETQYF
j_call: TRBJ1-2; clone_size: once; v_call: TRBV5-6; d_call: NA; cdr3_nt: TGTGCCAGCAGCTGGGGACTAACCTTACAGGGACGGGAGGACGTCTACACCTTC; cdr3_aa: CASSWGLTLQGREDVYTF
j_call: TRBJ2-4; clone_size: NA; v_call: TRBV6-5; d_call: NA; cdr3_nt: TGTGCCAGCAGTTTGGGACACAAAAACATTCAGTACTTC; cdr3_aa: CASSLGHKNIQYF
j_call: TRBJ2-5; clone_size: NA; v_call: TRBV2; d_call: TRBD2; cdr3_nt: TGTGCCAGCAGCCGGGGGACTAGCTTACACGAGACCCAGTACTTC; cdr3_aa: CASSRGTSLHETQYF
j_call: TRBJ1-2; clone_size: NA; v_call: TRBV13; d_call: NA; cdr3_nt: TGTGCCAGCAGCACGACAGGAAAGGATGGCTACACCTTC; cdr3_aa: CASSTTGKDGYTF
j_call: TRBJ2-7; clone_size: NA; v_call: TRBV30; d_call: TRBD1; cdr3_nt: TGTGCCTGGACCCGACAGGGTATGCCCGAGCAGTACTTC; cdr3_aa: CAWTRQGMPEQYF
j_call: TRBJ1-1; clone_size: few; v_call: TRBV11-1; d_call: TRBD1; cdr3_nt: TGTGCCAGCAGCTTGGACAGGGGAGCTTTCTTT; cdr3_aa: CASSLDRGAFF
j_call: TRBJ1-4; clone_size: NA; v_call: TRBV14; d_call: TRBD1; cdr3_nt: TGTGCCAGCAGCCAACATACAGGGGCGGGCGAAAAACTGTTTTTT; cdr3_aa: CASSQHTGAGEKLFF
j_call: TRBJ2-1; clone_size: NA; v_call: TRBV9; d_call: NA; cdr3_nt: TGTGCCAGCAGCGTAGAGGGCAGCGGCTCCTACAATGAGCAGTTCTTC; cdr3_aa: CASSVEGSGSYNEQFF
j_call: TRBJ2-2; clone_size: NA; v_call: TRBV7-9; d_call: NA; cdr3_nt: TGTGCCAGCAGTTCCCCTAGCCATCCCGGGGAGCTGTTTTTT; cdr3_aa: CASSSPSHPGELFF
j_call: TRBJ1-1; clone_size: NA; v_call: TRBV4-1; d_call: NA; cdr3_nt: TGCGCCAGCAGCCAGACCGAACAGGGCCTCACTGAAGCTTTCTTT; cdr3_aa: CASSQTEQGLTEAFF
j_call: TRBJ2-7; clone_size: NA; v_call: TRBV19; d_call: TRBD2; cdr3_nt: TGTGCCAGTAGTATCGTAGCGGGAGAGACGGGGGAGCAGTACTTC; cdr3_aa: CASSIVAGETGEQYF
j_call: TRBJ1-3; clone_size: NA; v_call: TRBV7-2; d_call: NA; cdr3_nt: TGTGCCAGCAGCTTGGACTACTCTGGAAACACCATATATTTT; cdr3_aa: CASSLDYSGNTIYF
j_call: TRBJ1-2; clone_size: NA; v_call: TRBV6-5; d_call: TRBD1; cdr3_nt: TGTGCCAGCATACGAAAGACAGGGGGTGAGGGCTACACCTTC; cdr3_aa: CASIRKTGGEGYTF
j_call: TRBJ1-6; clone_size: NA; v_call: TRBV6-2/TRBV6-3; d_call: NA; cdr3_nt: TGTGCCAGCAGTTACCGGAGCGAACGTAATTCACCCCTCCACTTT; cdr3_aa: CASSYRSERNSPLHF